These 23 T cell receptor beta chains came from one sample sequenced in a study of T cell changes during pregnancy in multiple sclerosis. Clones were sequenced by immunoSEQ multiplex PCR, and TCRdb holds only the in-frame ones, with some missing. The sample carries more than 40,000 clones, about 91% recorded once. The sample in question was CD8+ T cells from peripheral blood mononuclear cells, obtained after pregnancy. The source is a female donor with multiple sclerosis, enrolled in a pregnancy study.

This chain uses TRBV7-9 with TRBJ1-5; D is possibly TRBD1 (5 bases). The CDR3 sequence is 17 residues long. Germline assignment: CDR1 SEHNR and CDR2 FQNEAQ (reference sequence). Trimming removed 5 bases at V and 5 bases at J, with 22 bases between. The CDR3 loop reads CASSRYGGANPHQPQHF. In nucleotides, the CDR3 is TGTGCCAGCAGCCGATATGGCGGGGCCAACCCTCATCAGCCCCAGCATTTT.

The genes are TRBV19 and TRBJ2-5; 10 bases match TRBD2. The DNA end lines up better with TRBJ2-7; the J call may be wrong. This CDR3 region has 15 residues. Germline V gives CDR1 LNHDA, CDR2 SQIVND (reference sequence). CDR3 protein: CASKAASGRTYEQYF. CDR3 bases: TGTGCCAGTAAGGCGGCTAGCGGGAGAACCTACGAGCAGTACTTC.

V and J are TRBV30 and TRBJ2-7; D not certain. Germline V gene lookup returns CDR1 GTSNPN and CDR2 SVGIG (reference sequence). The V and J ends lost 4 bases and 3 bases respectively, with 13 bases between them. The CDR3 length is 13 residues. CDR3: CAWNRLERYEQYF. The CDR3 DNA follows: TGTGCCTGGAATCGTTTGGAGCGCTACGAGCAGTACTTC. Full variable domain (missing parts from reference TRBV30 and TRBJ2-7): SQTIHQWPATLVQPVGSPLSLECTVEGTSNPNLYWYRQAAGRGLQLLFYSVGIGQISSEVPQNLSASRPQDRQFILSSKKLLLSDSGFYLCAWNRLERYEQYFGPGTRLTVT.

This clone is medium-sized in the sample. V and J are TRBV27 and TRBJ2-1; 7 bases line up with TRBD2. The CDR3 extends over 15 amino acids. After removal of 2 bases from V and 0 bases from J, the junction contained 1 base not matched to a gene. CDR1 MNHEY and CDR2 SMNVEV come from the germline V gene (reference sequence). Here the CDR3 reads CASSLAGVSYNEQFF. CDR3 in DNA: TGTGCCAGCAGTTTAGCGGGGGTCTCCTACAATGAGCAGTTCTTC.

The chain links TRBV7-3 to TRBJ2-3, with 7 bases aligning to TRBD2. The CDR3 is made up of 15 amino acids. Unmatched junction bases numbered 14, after V lost 5 bases and J lost 9 bases. Germline V gene lookup returns CDR1 SGHTA and CDR2 FQGTGA. This chain's CDR3 is CASSPARGGPGTQYF. The CDR3 coding sequence is TGTGCCAGCAGCCCCGCCCGCGGGGGACCGGGAACGCAGTATTTT. The variable domain in full, with the rest retrieved from reference TRBV7-3 and TRBJ2-3, is GAGVSQTPSNKVTEKGKYVELRCDPISGHTALYWYRQSLGQGPEFLIYFQGTGAADDSGLPNDRFFAVRPEGSVSTLKIQRTERGDSAVYLCASSPARGGPGTQYFGPGTRLTVL.

CDR3 loop: CASSVPGQGILDNEQFF. For the CDR3, the DNA is TGTGCCAGCAGTGTGCCAGGACAGGGAATTTTAGACAATGAGCAGTTCTTC. J is TRBJ2-1 and V is TRBV25-1; TRBD1 matches at 8 bases. This CDR3 comprises 17 residues. With V trimmed by 4 bases and J by 5 bases, 13 bases remained unmatched. The germline V gene has CDR1 MGHDK and CDR2 SYGVNS.

The rearrangement links TRBV7-6 to TRBJ2-7; 9 bases align to TRBD2. Germline V lookup: CDR1 SGHVS, CDR2 FNYEAQ. The length of the CDR3 is 16 residues. V dropped 5 bases and J dropped 1; count of bases not matched to a gene: 9. CDR3 nucleotides: TGTGCCAGCAGCCCAAGGGCGGGGGGGGCTTCCTACGAGCAGTACTTC. This translates into CASSPRAGGASYEQYF. The full variable domain, completed using reference TRBV7-6 and TRBJ2-7, is GAGVSQSPRYKVTKRGQDVALRCDPISGHVSLYWYRQALGQGPEFLTYFNYEAQQDKSGLPNDRFSAERPEGSISTLTIQRTEQRDSAMYRCASSPRAGGASYEQYFGPGTRLTVT.

The chain recombines TRBV5-5 with TRBJ2-3; 14 bases agree with TRBD2. The CDR3 runs 20 residues. The J segment lost 0 bases and the V segment lost 4 bases, leaving 13 bases of the junction unmatched. Germline V gene sequence: CDR1 SGHKS, CDR2 YYEKEE (reference sequence). For the CDR3, the DNA is TGTGCCAGCAGCCCCTTGGGACTAGCGGGAGATGGGGGTAGCACAGATACGCAGTATTTT. This encodes CASSPLGLAGDGGSTDTQYF.

This rearrangement joins TRBV19 to TRBJ2-2, with a tentative D call TRBD1 (5 bases). The CDR3 contains 12 residues. V lost 6 bases and J 6 bases, leaving 8 bases between the germline ends. Germline values: CDR1 LNHDA, CDR2 SQIVND (reference sequence). In nucleotides, the CDR3 is TGTGCCAGTAGGCAGGGCTCCGGGGAGCTGTTTTTT. The encoded protein is CASRQGSGELFF.

The chain recombines TRBV11-1 with TRBJ2-6, with 7 bases matching TRBD1. CDR3 length: 17 amino acids. Per the germline V gene, CDR1 is SGHAT and CDR2 is FQDESV (reference sequence). Trimming at V came to 6 bases and at J to 0 bases, leaving 8 bases not matched to a gene. The CDR3 is CASRTTGADSGANVLTF. CDR3 bases: TGTGCCAGCAGAACCACAGGGGCGGACTCTGGGGCCAACGTCCTGACTTTC.

The chain uses TRBV19 and TRBJ2-1; 7 nucleotides agree with TRBD2. The germline gives CDR1 LNHDA, CDR2 SQIVND (reference sequence). The CDR3 has 15 residues. The V segment lost 8 bases and the J segment 6 bases; nucleotides outside the gene matches: 13. The CDR3 DNA sequence: TGTGCCAGTCTAGGAAGGGACTATGGGGCCAATGAGCAGTTCTTC. This codes for CASLGRDYGANEQFF.

This clone appeared a few times. This chain uses TRBV6-4 with TRBJ2-7; TRBD2 matches 12 bases. The V and J ends lost 3 bases and 2 bases, in that order; junction bases with no gene match: 2. The CDR3 is 15 amino acids. Germline V gene sequence: CDR1 MRHNA, CDR2 SNTAGT. As DNA, the CDR3 is TGTGCCAGCAGTGAGGCTAGCGGGGGGGCCTACGAGCAGTACTTC. Translated: CASSEASGGAYEQYF.

This clone has only one observation. The rearrangement links TRBV27 to TRBJ2-2; TRBD2 might be the D (6 bases). V lost 6 bases, J lost 5 bases, and 16 bases lay in between. From germline, CDR1 is MNHEY and CDR2 SMNVEV (reference sequence). The CDR3 contains 15 residues. Here the CDR3 reads CASRIGSSETGELFF. CDR3 nucleotides: TGTGCCAGCAGAATAGGGTCTAGCGAGACCGGGGAGCTGTTTTTT.

The chain couples TRBV9 to TRBJ1-1, with TRBD1 matching 8 bases. The CDR3 consists of 13 residues. The germline gives CDR1 SGDLS, CDR2 YYNGEE. Losses at the gene ends were 5 bases for V and 2 bases for J; bases not matched to a gene: 2. CDR3 bases: TGTGCCAGCAGGACAGGGGACAACACTGAAGCTTTCTTT. This sequence encodes CASRTGDNTEAFF.

The chain is built from TRBV9 and TRBJ2-7, with D unresolved. The CDR3 contains 15 residues. Trimming removed 0 bases from V and 1 base from J, with 11 bases in between. CDR1 SGDLS and CDR2 YYNGEE come from the germline V gene. The CDR3 bases are TGTGCCAGCAGCGTAGCATTTTCCCCATCCTACGAGCAGTACTTC. It is translated as CASSVAFSPSYEQYF.

The gene calls are TRBV5-6 and TRBJ2-1; TRBD2 aligns across 7 bases. The germline V gene encodes CDR1 SGHDT and CDR2 YYEEEE. The CDR3 consists of 14 residues. The J segment lost 7 bases and the V segment lost 3 bases, leaving 7 bases of the junction unmatched. Here the CDR3 DNA reads TGTGCCAGCAGCTCCGGACTAGTCCGTAATGAGCAGTTCTTC. Residues: CASSSGLVRNEQFF.

The genes are TRBV5-4 and TRBJ2-7, with TRBD1 identical over 8 bases. V dropped 4 bases and J dropped 4; count of bases not matched to a gene: 13. Germline V lookup: CDR1 SGHNT, CDR2 YYREEE (reference sequence). The CDR3 consists of 16 residues. The CDR3: CASSPEAPDRVYEQYF. The CDR3 coding sequence is TGTGCCAGCAGCCCCGAGGCTCCGGACAGGGTTTACGAGCAGTACTTC.

The V call is TRBV29-1, the J call TRBJ2-3, with 7 bases that match TRBD1. V trimming: 7 bases; J trimming: 3 bases; junction bases outside the gene matches: 10. This CDR3 contains 14 residues. Looked up from germline, CDR1 is SQVTM and CDR2 is ANQGSEA. The CDR3 region has the DNA TGCAGCGCGACAGGGACGGGGTGGACAGATACGCAGTATTTT. Translating it yields CSATGTGWTDTQYF.

About this clone: Other nucleotide sequences from this sample produce the same CDR3. This chain joins TRBV27 and TRBJ1-5, with 9 positions matching TRBD1. The CDR3 contains 15 residues. The germline V gene encodes CDR1 MNHEY and CDR2 SMNVEV (reference sequence). V shed 6 bases, J shed 10 bases, and the junction held 13 bases outside the gene matches. CDR3 in amino acids: CASSPVPGTGRPQHF. The CDR3 nucleotides are TGTGCCAGCAGCCCGGTTCCCGGGACAGGGCGTCCCCAGCATTTT.

This chain connects TRBV27 to TRBJ1-1; perhaps TRBD1 as D (5 bases). Trimming shortened V by 2 bases and J by 1 base, and 32 bases separated the two germline ends. The V gene's germline CDR1 is MNHEY and CDR2 SMNVEV (reference sequence). This CDR3 is 22 amino acids long. The CDR3 loop is CASSLNPIYSEEGRGKNTEAFF. The CDR3 nucleotides are TGTGCCAGCAGTTTAAACCCGATTTACAGCGAGGAGGGGCGAGGAAAGAACACTGAAGCTTTCTTT.

This sequence joins TRBV13 and TRBJ2-5, with D unclear. V dropped 5 bases and J dropped 5 bases, with 15 bases sitting between them. This CDR3 is built from 14 residues. Germline V gene sequence: CDR1 PRHDT, CDR2 FYEKMQ (reference sequence). In DNA form, the CDR3 reads TGTGCCAGCAGCCGACTCTCCACCTGGGAGACCCAGTACTTC. Encoded protein: CASSRLSTWETQYF.

The V call is TRBV7-2, the J call TRBJ1-1, with 8 bases lining up with TRBD1. The CDR3 has 15 amino acids. V trimming: 2 bases; J trimming: 5 bases; junction bases outside the gene matches: 7. Germline V lookup: CDR1 SGHTA, CDR2 FQGNSA. The CDR3 loop is CASSLRTGSLTEAFF. For the CDR3, the DNA is TGTGCCAGCAGCTTAAGGACAGGGTCTCTTACTGAAGCTTTCTTT.

The sample holds one count of this clone. The rearrangement joins TRBV7-6 to TRBJ2-7, with 7 bases fitting TRBD2. The trim removed 8 bases at V and 5 bases at J, leaving 9 bases unmatched. Per the germline V gene, CDR1 is SGHVS and CDR2 is FNYEAQ. The length of the CDR3 is 13 residues. CDR3 nucleotides: TGTGCCAGCGGGGCGGGAGAGGGAGACGAGCAGTACTTC. Translating it yields CASGAGEGDEQYF.